The clone carrying this TCR beta chain was found a few times. This record comes from a study of blood T cell repertoires in COVID-19. Study summary: Samples representing acute and convalescent COVID-19 were sourced from the United States, Italy and Spain. From T cells, B-cell-depleted T cells, or PBMCs came the material, which was cDNA or gDNA.

CDR1 is LNHDA and CDR2 is SQIVND in the germline V gene (reference sequence). This CDR3 contains 12 residues. The V and J ends lost 10 bases and 11 bases respectively, with 17 bases between them. The authors' processing: Reference gene primer amplification in the assay estimated nucleated cell counts. Using immunoSEQ multiplex PCR, the repertoire was profiled, and TCRdb retains in-frame clones only, with some absent. V, J and clone size were drawn from that table, and D and trimming were deduced from the DNA. The sample includes some 56,000 clones, about 87% of them seen just once. The specimen was peripheral blood. V is TRBV19 and J is TRBJ1-4; no definite D call. The sequence came from a woman aged 55-69 years with COVID-19, enrolled during active disease. CDR3 sequence reads: CATRTGFGKLFF. In nucleotides, the CDR3 is TGTGCCACCAGGACTGGTTTCGGCAAACTGTTTTTT.